This T cell receptor beta chain was recovered during a study of blood T cell repertoires in COVID-19 (dated by TCRdb to the early 2020s). Regarding the complete study: The collaborator samples originated in the United States, Italy and Spain and spanned the acute and convalescent phases of COVID-19. The material from the prospective study consisted of cDNA or gDNA derived from T cells, B-cell-depleted T cells, or PBMCs. Deeply sampled blood TCRbeta repertoires from subjects exposed to, actively infected with, or recovered from COVID-19 were included in the dataset. The repertoires were released in a freely available public database meant as a resource for research on the immune response to SARS-CoV-2. Samples were obtained from the ongoing ImmuneRACE study (first 160 participants) and from approximately 1,200 subjects provided by 6 global collaborators. Nearly every sample came with metadata listing a de-identified subject ID, COVID-19 status, age in years and sex. Where available, HLA class I and class II types were taken from metadata supplied by the sample provider and were not determined by assay-based typing.

Another Seattle source contributed samples from volunteer blood donors who had recovered from COVID-19. Collaborating institutions collected whole blood in K2EDTA tubes following their own protocols. For TCRbeta analysis, collaborator samples were shipped as frozen whole blood, as isolated PBMCs, or as DNA extracted from either sample type. The immunoSEQ Assay, a bias-controlled multiplex PCR, was used to amplify TCRbeta CDR3 regions from genomic DNA. As for how the authors treated the data: The number of nucleated cells in each sample was estimated from the amplification of reference gene primers within the assay. To quantify the absolute abundance of each unique TCRbeta CDR3 rearrangement, sequence reads were collapsed and filtered. Productive Simpson clonality was computed per sample as the square root of Simpson's diversity index over productive rearrangements. TCRdb re-hosts the immuneACCESS table, in-frame sequences only. Its copies lack some clones; in the studies checked, an unresolved V gene accounts for under half of them, and the cause for the rest is not known. V, J and clone size reflect that table, while D and trimming were determined from the DNA. The sample contains around 270,000 clones, roughly 90% of them found a single time. 4% of the sample belongs to the ten largest clones.

Summary of the overall study and its limitations: Clinical and demographic metadata were provided uncurated, with the amount varying by source and participant.

Comment on this clone: Its target antigen remains unknown. Base qualities are missing; no much larger clone stands one base away.

V drops 7 bases and J drops 3 bases, leaving 15 bases in between. Per the germline V gene, SQVTM is the CDR1 and ANQGSEA is the CDR2. The CDR3 runs 14 residues from the cysteine to the phenylalanine. The only DNA kept is the CDR3, 42 bases in frame from the first base. This sequence was found in a man aged 60 to 75 who had recovered from COVID-19. Sequencing was done on a sample of peripheral blood. The rearranged segments are TRBV29-1 and TRBJ1-4; too little of a D gene remains to name it. The DNA reads as follows: TGCAGCGCGTCCAAGGGCGGGTCTAATGAAAAACTGTTTTTT. It translates to CSASKGGSNEKLFF.